A selection of T cell receptor beta chains follows, all from one sample in a study of hypomethylating agent response in myelodysplastic syndrome. Repertoires were generated with immunoSEQ multiplex PCR, while TCRdb's copy carries only in-frame clones and drops some. The sample contains about 4,500 clones, 84% of which appear only once. Sequenced here: bone marrow, sampled before or after starting hypomethylating agent treatment for myelodysplastic syndrome (not recorded which). The receptor source for this set is a human donor with myelodysplastic syndrome. Each CDR3 is given with its conserved first and last residue. The order of the fields is D gene, J gene, V gene, clone size, CDR3 DNA, CDR3 protein. D genes are given only for firm matches. Not all rows give a size; the values are once, few, many and, for expanded clones, a class.

D gene: .
J gene: TRBJ1-6
V gene: TRBV14
clone size: .
CDR3 DNA: TGTGCCAGCAGCCAAGAGGGTTCACCCCTCCACTTT
CDR3 protein: CASSQEGSPLHF

D gene: .
J gene: TRBJ1-2
V gene: TRBV2
clone size: few
CDR3 DNA: TGTGCCAGCAGTGAAGCGAGCGTCAGCTACTATGGCTACACCTTC
CDR3 protein: CASSEASVSYYGYTF

D gene: .
J gene: TRBJ1-2
V gene: TRBV9
clone size: .
CDR3 DNA: TGTGCCAGCAGCACGTCACTACAGGGTTTGTATGGCTACACCTTC
CDR3 protein: CASSTSLQGLYGYTF

D gene: .
J gene: TRBJ1-1
V gene: TRBV7-2
clone size: .
CDR3 DNA: TGTGCCAGCAGCCTCCAGGGGAACACTGAAGCTTTCTTT
CDR3 protein: CASSLQGNTEAFF

D gene: .
J gene: TRBJ2-7
V gene: TRBV4-2
clone size: .
CDR3 DNA: TGTGCCAGCAGCATTGCCCCAGGGGACGAGCAGTACTTC
CDR3 protein: CASSIAPGDEQYF

D gene: .
J gene: TRBJ1-1
V gene: TRBV25-1
clone size: .
CDR3 DNA: TGTGCCAGCAGTCCGGTGGGACGGAAGAACACTGAAGCTTTCTTT
CDR3 protein: CASSPVGRKNTEAFF

D gene: TRBD2
J gene: TRBJ2-1
V gene: TRBV2
clone size: .
CDR3 DNA: TGTGCCAGCACTCTCAGAGGGGGACTAGCGGGGTTCAATGAGCAGTTCTTC
CDR3 protein: CASTLRGGLAGFNEQFF

D gene: TRBD1
J gene: TRBJ2-4
V gene: TRBV7-9
clone size: .
CDR3 DNA: TGTGCCAGCAGCTCTGACTCGACAGGGAAAGACATTCAGTACTTC
CDR3 protein: CASSSDSTGKDIQYF

D gene: .
J gene: TRBJ1-2
V gene: TRBV9
clone size: .
CDR3 DNA: TGTGCCAGCAGCGATGGCGGGGGCAACTATGGCTACACCTTC
CDR3 protein: CASSDGGGNYGYTF

D gene: .
J gene: TRBJ1-2
V gene: TRBV6-1
clone size: once
CDR3 DNA: TGTGCCAGCAGTGAACAGGGTGACTACACCTTC
CDR3 protein: CASSEQGDYTF

D gene: TRBD1
J gene: TRBJ1-2
V gene: TRBV5-4
clone size: .
CDR3 DNA: TGTGCCAGCAGCTTGGAGGGGACAGGGGGAAGCTACACCTTC
CDR3 protein: CASSLEGTGGSYTF

D gene: .
J gene: TRBJ1-2
V gene: TRBV2
clone size: .
CDR3 DNA: TGTGCCAGCAGTGTGGCCCAAAAGTCGTACTATGGCTACACCTTC
CDR3 protein: CASSVAQKSYYGYTF

D gene: TRBD1
J gene: TRBJ1-1
V gene: TRBV10-3
clone size: .
CDR3 DNA: TGTGCCATCAGTGGTCCAGGACAGGGGACGAACACTGAAGCTTTCTTT
CDR3 protein: CAISGPGQGTNTEAFF